Below are 10 T cell receptor beta chains sequenced from a single sample in a study of blood T cells in healthy people across ages. Primers used in a second PCR of roughly 6 to 12 cycles were a sample-barcoded 5' primer and a J-beta primer mix. TCRdb reanalysed the 5' RACE reads using MiXCR and keeps one entry per CDR3 protein. This table holds more than 800,000 distinct CDR3 sequences, under 30% found once. The sample comprised blood. These receptors were obtained from an elderly woman in good health.

In the case of this clonotype: A much bigger clone sits one base away, suggesting this may be a read error. The chain carries TRBV24-1 and TRBJ2-7; 9 nucleotides match TRBD1. The CDR3 runs 15 residues. Germline loops: CDR1 KGHDR, CDR2 SFDVKD. The CDR3 is CAASDPGQGAHEQYF. In nucleotides, the CDR3 is TGTGCCGCCAGTGACCCGGGACAGGGCGCCCACGAGCAGTACTTC.

This clonotype was seen a few times. This chain joins TRBV5-6 and TRBJ1-2; TRBD1 might be the D (5 bases). The CDR3 is 14 amino acids. Germline CDR1 reads SGHDT; CDR2 reads YYEEEE. V lost 4 bases and J 0 bases, leaving 10 bases between the germline ends. CDR3 in DNA: TGTGCCAGCAGCATACGACAGACTAACTATGGCTACACCTTC. Its translation is CASSIRQTNYGYTF.

This chain connects TRBV6-5 to TRBJ1-1; the D is unclear. The V end was cut by 5 bases, the J end by 1 base, with 14 bases between. The CDR3 runs to 15 residues. CDR1 is MNHEY and CDR2 is SVGAGI in the germline V gene. The CDR3 reads CASSDPTMENTEAFF. The CDR3 DNA follows: TGTGCCAGCAGTGACCCGACAATGGAGAACACTGAAGCTTTCTTT.

This clonotype has a count of ten or more. J is TRBJ2-5 and V is TRBV3-1; D uncertain. The CDR3 covers 16 residues. V gave up 0 bases and J gave up 5 bases, with 16 bases separating them. Germline V gene sequence: CDR1 LGHDT, CDR2 YNNKEL (reference sequence). The CDR3 region is CASSQDWRKPKETQYF. DNA of the CDR3: TGTGCCAGCAGCCAAGATTGGAGAAAACCTAAGGAGACCCAGTACTTC.

This clonotype came up many times. This chain uses TRBV4-3 with TRBJ2-1; 7 nucleotides align to TRBD2. The germline CDR1 and CDR2 sequences are LGHNA and YSLEER. CDR3 length: 12 amino acids. Losses at the gene ends were 2 bases for V and 12 bases for J; bases not matched to a gene: 4. This CDR3 is CASSQRGGVQFF. The CDR3 bases are TGCGCCAGCAGCCAACGGGGAGGGGTGCAGTTCTTC.

Only a few counts were recorded for this clonotype. The chain recombines TRBV6-2 or TRBV6-3 with TRBJ1-2, with D perhaps matching TRBD1 (5 bases). Per germline, CDR1 MNHEY and CDR2 SVGEGT. V was pared by 6 bases and J by 13 bases, with 18 bases between. CDR3 size: 12 residues. Written as DNA, the CDR3 is TGTGCCAGCAGCTCCCTGGGGGTAGTGCCCACCTTC. Residues: CASSSLGVVPTF.

About this clonotype itself: At one boundary the junction diverges from the germline segment, which might be a read error. The V and J genes are TRBV2 and TRBJ2-4, with no clear D. CDR1 and CDR2 (germline): SNHLY, FYNNEI. The CDR3 is 14 residues long. CDR3 bases: TGTGCCAGCAGTGGTTCGTTAGCCAAGAACATTCAGTACTTC. This codes for CASSGSLAKNIQYF.

About this clonotype itself: A much larger clone differs by one base, so this may be a read error. The V call is TRBV12-3 or TRBV12-4, the J call TRBJ1-1, with 7 bases fitting TRBD1. The CDR3 is made up of 14 amino acids. The CDR3 DNA reads TGTGCCGGCAGCCGAGACAGGGTGTACACTGAAGCTTTCTTT. Encoded protein: CAGSRDRVYTEAFF.

This clonotype has ten or more counts. This chain joins TRBV20-1 and TRBJ2-1; D unclear. The germline V gene encodes CDR1 DFQATT and CDR2 SNEGSKA (reference sequence). The CDR3 has 17 amino acids. V was trimmed by 3 bases and J by 2 bases, leaving 20 bases between them. DNA for the CDR3: TGCAGTGCTAGTCTCCCTGGGGTAGCCGGAGCCTACAATGAGCAGTTCTTC. Translating gives CSASLPGVAGAYNEQFF.

The rearrangement uses TRBV27 and TRBJ2-3, with 8 bases fitting TRBD1. Germline assignment: CDR1 MNHEY and CDR2 SMNVEV (reference sequence). The CDR3 has 15 amino acids. V trimming: 4 bases; J trimming: 4 bases; junction bases outside the gene matches: 7. The CDR3 DNA sequence: TGTGCCAGCAGTTGGACAGGGACTTCCGCAGATACGCAGTATTTT. This codes for CASSWTGTSADTQYF.